These 29 T cell receptor beta chains originate from one sample sequenced in a study of shared clonotypes between healthy human individuals. Naive CD8 populations comprised CD45RO-negative cells positively selected for CCR7, excluding terminally differentiated effector memory CD45RA+ cells. The assay was immunoSEQ multiplex PCR, and TCRdb's table has in-frame clones only and misses some. The table has about 1,900,000 clones, approximately 95% seen once. The sequenced sample consisted of naive CD8+ T cells sorted from blood. The receptors here all came from a man younger than 35 in good health.

As DNA, the CDR3 is TGTGCCAGCAGCCCGAGACAGGGGGCTGTCTATGGCTACACCTTC. Residues: CASSPRQGAVYGYTF. The chain recombines TRBV4-2 with TRBJ1-2; 10 bases are shared with TRBD1. The CDR3 has 15 amino acids. Germline V gives CDR1 LGHNA, CDR2 YNFKEQ. Unmatched junction bases numbered 6, after V lost 4 bases and J lost 4 bases.

CDR3: CASSESLTVANYGYTF. For the CDR3, the DNA is TGTGCCAGCAGTGAAAGTTTGACAGTAGCTAACTATGGCTACACCTTC. The J gene is TRBJ1-2, the V gene TRBV6-1, with D maybe TRBD1 (5 bases). Germline CDR1 MNHNS, CDR2 SASEGT. V lost 2 bases and J lost 0, with 13 bases in between. CDR3 size: 16 residues.

The table lists this clone with a count of one. This chain uses TRBV2 with TRBJ1-1; the D gene is possibly TRBD1 (5 bases). Per the germline V gene, CDR1 is SNHLY and CDR2 is FYNNEI. V was cut by 0 bases and J by 3 bases, with 20 bases left in between. The CDR3 extends over 18 amino acids. The CDR3 is CASSEAGDTRVRDTEAFF. The CDR3, as DNA: TGTGCCAGCAGTGAAGCGGGGGATACCAGGGTACGGGACACTGAAGCTTTCTTT.

The chain couples TRBV27 to TRBJ2-3; possibly TRBD2 for D (5 bases). Germline V CDR1 and CDR2: MNHEY, SMNVEV (reference sequence). The CDR3 is 17 amino acids. V was pared by 1 base and J by 3 bases, with 17 bases between. The chain's CDR3 is CASSLLGVTPLTDTQYF. CDR3 coding DNA: TGTGCCAGCAGTTTATTGGGAGTAACCCCTCTGACAGATACGCAGTATTTT.

V and J are TRBV9 and TRBJ2-1; 10 positions agree with TRBD2. V trimming: 0 bases; J trimming: 7 bases; junction bases outside the gene matches: 4. There are 15 residues in the CDR3. In germline, CDR1 is SGDLS, CDR2 YYNGEE. In nucleotides, the CDR3 is TGTGCCAGCAGCGTAGACAGCGGGGGGGCAAATGAGCAGTTCTTC. It codes for CASSVDSGGANEQFF. The whole variable domain, filled in from reference TRBV9 and TRBJ2-1, reads DSGVTQTPKHLITATGQRVTLRCSPRSGDLSVYWYQQSLDQGLQFLIQYYNGEERAKGNILERFSAQQFPDLHSELNLSSLELGDSALYFCASSVDSGGANEQFFGPGTRLTVL.

V and J are TRBV4-1 and TRBJ2-1, with D possibly TRBD2 on 5 matching bases. The CDR3 is made up of 16 amino acids. V was trimmed by 1 base and J by 0 bases, leaving 10 bases between them. Germline V gene lookup returns CDR1 MGHRA and CDR2 YSYEKL. This CDR3 is CASSQVITSSYNEQFF. CDR3 coding DNA: TGCGCCAGCAGCCAAGTAATCACTAGCTCCTACAATGAGCAGTTCTTC.

This sequence joins TRBV30 and TRBJ1-5, with a possible D match to TRBD1 (6 bases). The CDR3 has 14 residues. Between the trimmed V and J ends, which lost 1 base and 2 bases, there was a span of 9 bases. Germline CDR1 is GTSNPN and CDR2 is SVGIG (reference sequence). The CDR3, as DNA: TGTGCCTGGAGTGGGGACATAGGCAATCAGCCCCAGCATTTT. It yields the protein CAWSGDIGNQPQHF.

The chain is built from TRBV9 and TRBJ2-7; D remains ambiguous. Trimming removed 0 bases from V and 0 bases from J, with 7 bases in between. The CDR3 consists of 14 residues. Germline lookup yields CDR1 SGDLS and CDR2 YYNGEE. The CDR3: CASSVGAFSYEQYF. The CDR3 DNA follows: TGTGCCAGCAGCGTAGGGGCGTTCTCCTACGAGCAGTACTTC.

This chain uses TRBV19 with TRBJ1-1; D ambiguous. The V end was cut by 4 bases, the J end by 8 bases, with 8 bases between. The CDR3 is 11 amino acids. Germline V CDR1 and CDR2: LNHDA, SQIVND (reference sequence). The CDR3 nucleotides are TGTGCCAGTAGTACAGGAGAGGAAGCTTTCTTT. The encoded protein is CASSTGEEAFF.

V usage is TRBV6-1 and J usage is TRBJ1-5; a possible D gene is TRBD1 (6 bases). V was clipped by 2 bases and J by 3 bases, with 14 bases between them. The CDR3 runs 16 residues. Per germline, CDR1 MNHNS and CDR2 SASEGT. CDR3 residues: CASSEITGRTNQPQHF. Written as DNA, the CDR3 is TGTGCCAGCAGTGAAATAACAGGGAGGACCAATCAGCCCCAGCATTTT.

The rearrangement links TRBV5-6 to TRBJ2-5; D might be TRBD1 (8 bases). Trimming stripped 6 bases from V and 1 base from J, with 16 bases between. The CDR3 consists of 15 residues. Germline lookup yields CDR1 SGHDT and CDR2 YYEEEE. The CDR3 loop is CASKIQGGVQETQYF. CDR3 bases: TGTGCCAGCAAGATACAGGGGGGGGTCCAAGAGACCCAGTACTTC.

The genes are TRBV2 and TRBJ2-5; the D gene is possibly TRBD1 (7 bases). CDR3 length: 14 residues. Trimming pared 3 bases from V and 3 bases from J, leaving 11 bases between. Germline values: CDR1 SNHLY, CDR2 FYNNEI. This chain's CDR3 is CASSEPRGEETQYF. CDR3 nucleotides: TGTGCCAGCAGTGAGCCCAGGGGGGAAGAGACCCAGTACTTC.

This clone was counted once. V usage is TRBV27 and J usage is TRBJ1-5, with a possible D match to TRBD1 (5 bases). This CDR3 is built from 19 residues. Trimming removed 5 bases from V and 0 bases from J, with 23 bases in between. Looked up from germline, CDR1 is MNHEY and CDR2 is SMNVEV (reference sequence). CDR3 nucleotides: TGTGCCAGCAGTCCCACCCCCAGGGAAGTCCATTATAGCAATCAGCCCCAGCATTTT. It is translated as CASSPTPREVHYSNQPQHF.

The V call is TRBV30, the J call TRBJ2-5; no reliable D call. The CDR3 length is 10 residues. CDR1 and CDR2 from the germline V gene are GTSNPN and SVGIG (reference sequence). Trimming took 1 base from V and 5 from J, leaving 2 bases between them. CDR3 bases: TGTGCCTGGAGTGCGGAGACCCAGTACTTC. Protein: CAWSAETQYF.

The gene calls are TRBV11-1 and TRBJ2-5; D might be TRBD2 (6 bases). V dropped 1 base and J dropped 1 base, with 13 bases sitting between them. The CDR3 runs to 16 residues. The germline CDR1 and CDR2 sequences are SGHAT and FQDESV (reference sequence). The CDR3 DNA reads TGTGCCAGCAGCTTAGTGGGCGGGGCCGCCCAAGAGACCCAGTACTTC. It specifies CASSLVGGAAQETQYF.

The chain has TRBV4-3 and TRBJ1-3; no reliable D call. The germline V gene has CDR1 LGHNA and CDR2 YSLEER. This CDR3 has 16 amino acids. V was cut by 0 bases and J by 4 bases, with 13 bases left in between. Here the CDR3 DNA reads TGCGCCAGCAGCCAAGATTTCGAGGAGCCGGGAAACACCATATATTTT. Residues: CASSQDFEEPGNTIYF.

The CDR3 nucleotides read TGTGCCAGCAGAAGTACCATAAGATCGAGGAATGAGCAGTTCTTC. Translating gives CASRSTIRSRNEQFF. The V gene is TRBV13, the J gene TRBJ2-1; no clear D gene. Germline lookup yields CDR1 PRHDT and CDR2 FYEKMQ (reference sequence). Trimming shortened V by 6 bases and J by 7 bases, and 19 bases separated the two germline ends. The CDR3 covers 15 residues.

The chain uses TRBV2 and TRBJ2-1; TRBD2 is a possible D gene (7 bases). Trimming took 8 bases from V and 4 from J, leaving 15 bases between them. The CDR3 loop spans 14 amino acids. From germline, CDR1 is SNHLY and CDR2 FYNNEI. Here the CDR3 DNA reads TGTGCCAGCGGTGGGGGGGCTCTATACAATGAGCAGTTCTTC. It codes for CASGGGALYNEQFF.

This clone has just one count. The chain has TRBV4-1 and TRBJ1-2; D gene unclear. The CDR3 has 16 residues. Between the trimmed V and J ends, which lost 1 base and 3 bases, there was a span of 15 bases. Germline CDR1 reads MGHRA; CDR2 reads YSYEKL. The CDR3 coding sequence is TGCGCCAGCAGCCAAGTCCCCCCTCCGGGTGACTATGGCTACACCTTC. Amino acids: CASSQVPPPGDYGYTF.

Concerning this clone: In the same sample, other DNA sequences code for this CDR3. J is TRBJ2-7 and V is TRBV5-6; no clear D gene. This CDR3 has 12 amino acids. Between the trimmed V and J ends, which lost 0 bases and 6 bases, there was a span of 7 bases. CDR1 SGHDT and CDR2 YYEEEE come from the germline V gene. The CDR3, as DNA: TGTGCCAGCAGCTTGGGTCCTCTCGAGCAGTACTTC. This encodes CASSLGPLEQYF.

V and J are TRBV5-1 and TRBJ1-1, with D uncertain. The CDR3 extends over 14 amino acids. Germline V gene sequence: CDR1 SGHRS, CDR2 YFSETQ. V was pared by 5 bases and J by 1 base, with 12 bases between. The DNA for the CDR3 is TGCGCCAGCAGGAATGTCACCCCGAACACTGAAGCTTTCTTT. This translates into CASRNVTPNTEAFF. Full variable domain (outside the CDR3, taken from reference TRBV5-1 and TRBJ1-1): KAGVTQTPRYLIKTRGQQVTLSCSPISGHRSVSWYQQTPGQGLQFLFEYFSETQRNKGNFPGRFSGRQFSNSRSEMNVSTLELGDSALYLCASRNVTPNTEAFFGQGTRLTVV.

The chain has TRBV7-9 and TRBJ2-2; either TRBD1 or TRBD2 may fit D (6 bases each). This CDR3 is 15 amino acids long. Deletions cut 2 bases from V and 6 bases from J, with 13 bases between. Germline V gene data show CDR1 as SEHNR and CDR2 as FQNEAQ (reference sequence). CDR3: CASSLLGGGPGELFF. CDR3 bases: TGTGCCAGCAGCTTATTGGGGGGCGGCCCCGGGGAGCTGTTTTTT.

The rearrangement uses TRBV2 and TRBJ2-7; TRBD2 aligns across 7 bases. The junction had 7 bases not matched to a gene; V was cut back by 4 bases and J by 4 bases. Germline V gene data show CDR1 as SNHLY and CDR2 as FYNNEI. This CDR3 is 14 amino acids long. For the CDR3, the DNA is TGTGCCAGCAGTGTCTACGCGGGAGAGTACGAGCAGTACTTC. It yields the protein CASSVYAGEYEQYF.

CDR3: CASSPSGDGAKNIQYF. The CDR3 DNA reads TGTGCCAGCAGCCCATCAGGGGACGGGGCCAAAAACATTCAGTACTTC. The chain combines TRBV13 with TRBJ2-4, with D possibly matching TRBD1 (6 bases). V lost 5 bases and J 1 base, leaving 15 bases between the germline ends. The germline CDR1 and CDR2 sequences are PRHDT and FYEKMQ (reference sequence). This CDR3 is built from 16 residues.

This clone was seen just once. V gene TRBV4-3 combines with J gene TRBJ2-3, with a weak D call TRBD2 (5 bases). The CDR3 totals 14 residues. V was shortened by 0 bases and J by 8 bases, with 12 bases between the two germline ends. Germline V lookup: CDR1 LGHNA, CDR2 YSLEER. The CDR3: CASSQDEFGGTQYF. The CDR3 DNA follows: TGCGCCAGCAGCCAAGATGAGTTCGGAGGTACGCAGTATTTT.

The J gene is TRBJ2-2, the V gene TRBV10-1; a possible D gene is TRBD1 (5 bases). CDR1 WNHNN and CDR2 SYGVQD come from the germline V gene (reference sequence). V gave up 3 bases and J gave up 7 bases, with 15 bases separating them. The CDR3 sequence is 15 residues long. CDR3 sequence: CASSDGAGLVGELFF. Written as DNA, the CDR3 is TGCGCCAGCAGTGATGGGGCAGGGCTCGTCGGGGAGCTGTTTTTT.

The genes are TRBV28 and TRBJ1-4; D possibly corresponds to TRBD1 (6 bases). The CDR3 has 14 amino acids. V was cut by 3 bases and J by 6 bases, with 11 bases left in between. Looked up from germline, CDR1 is MDHEN and CDR2 is SYDVKM. CDR3 sequence: CASSFVAGDEKLFF. CDR3 bases: TGTGCCAGCAGTTTTGTGGCAGGGGATGAAAAACTGTTTTTT.

In regard to this clone: This sample also contains other DNA sequences that code for the same CDR3. V usage is TRBV27 and J usage is TRBJ2-1, with D unresolved. The ends were cut back, 3 bases at V and 4 bases at J, with 7 bases in the middle. This CDR3 region has 13 residues. Germline V gene sequence: CDR1 MNHEY, CDR2 SMNVEV (reference sequence). The CDR3 is CASSFTDYNEQFF. The DNA for the CDR3 is TGTGCCAGCAGTTTCACAGATTACAATGAGCAGTTCTTC.

This chain links TRBV7-2 with TRBJ2-7; D not resolved. The CDR3 runs to 17 residues. Trimming took off 0 bases at V and 2 bases at J, with 17 bases between the two ends. The germline V gene encodes CDR1 SGHTA and CDR2 FQGNSA. This chain's CDR3 is CASSLALGIELPYEQYF. The CDR3 DNA sequence: TGTGCCAGCAGCTTAGCGCTAGGTATTGAATTACCCTACGAGCAGTACTTC.